This TCR beta chain originates from a study of CD8 T cells in Susac syndrome. The CDR3 is 15 amino acids. Germline CDR1 and CDR2: SGHTA and FQGNSA. Trimming at V came to 4 bases and at J to 0 bases, leaving 2 bases not matched to a gene. Reverse transcription of roughly 0.45 to 1 ug RNA used random hexamers. Each CDR3 protein gets one entry after TCRdb re-called the immunoSEQ multiplex PCR reads with MiXCR. The sample records fewer than 200,000 distinct CDR3 sequences, 94% being singletons. Material: CD4+ T cells from PBMCs. V and J are TRBV7-2 and TRBJ1-5; 8 bases match TRBD1. The source is a human donor with Susac syndrome. As DNA, the CDR3 is TGTGCCAGCAGCTGGGGACAGGATAGCAATCAGCCCCAGCATTTT. Residues: CASSWGQDSNQPQHF.